The entry that follows covers one TCR beta chain sequence. The sample originates from a study of blood T cell repertoires in COVID-19. Looking at the study overall: COVID-19 samples collected from the United States, Italy and Spain covered acute and convalescent phases.

Participants had their cohort set by participant-reported clinical history. Authors' data handling: Quantification of nucleated cells was approximated via reference gene primer amplification. Measured with immunoSEQ multiplex PCR; TCRdb has only the in-frame clones, and not every one. V and J calls and clone size are as listed in that table; D and trimming were resolved from the DNA. The data show fewer than 450,000 clones, around 91% seen once. The CDR3 is made up of 23 amino acids. CDR1 is ENHRY, CDR2 SYGVKD, per germline. V shed 6 bases and J 0 bases; nucleotides not matched to a gene: 32. The chain employs TRBV10-3 and TRBJ2-7; 7 nucleotides line up with TRBD2. This clonotype was obtained from a man between 18 and 35 years old who had recovered from COVID-19. The sample consisted of PBMCs or T cells enriched from blood (not recorded which). The CDR3: CAIRVGVGRSGASDYSSSYEQYF. CDR3 sequence (DNA): TGTGCCATCAGGGTCGGAGTCGGGAGGAGTGGGGCTAGCGACTACTCGAGCTCCTACGAGCAGTACTTC.